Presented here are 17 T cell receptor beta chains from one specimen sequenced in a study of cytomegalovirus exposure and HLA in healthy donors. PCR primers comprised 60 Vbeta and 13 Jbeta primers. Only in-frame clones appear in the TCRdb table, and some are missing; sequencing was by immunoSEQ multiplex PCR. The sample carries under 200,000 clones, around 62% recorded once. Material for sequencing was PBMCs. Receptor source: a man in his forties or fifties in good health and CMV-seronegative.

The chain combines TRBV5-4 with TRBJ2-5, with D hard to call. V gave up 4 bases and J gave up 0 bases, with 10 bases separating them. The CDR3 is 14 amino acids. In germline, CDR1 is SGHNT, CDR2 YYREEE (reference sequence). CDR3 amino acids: CASSVYRDQETQYF. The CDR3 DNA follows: TGTGCCAGCAGCGTCTACCGGGACCAAGAGACCCAGTACTTC.

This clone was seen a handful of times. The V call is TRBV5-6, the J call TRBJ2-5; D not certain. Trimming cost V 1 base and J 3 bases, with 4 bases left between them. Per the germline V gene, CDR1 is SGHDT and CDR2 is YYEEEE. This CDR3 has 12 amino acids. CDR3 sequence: CASSLYEETQYF. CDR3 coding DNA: TGTGCCAGCAGCTTGTATGAAGAGACCCAGTACTTC. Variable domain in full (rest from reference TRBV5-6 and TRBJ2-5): DAGVTQSPTHLIKTRGQQVTLRCSPKSGHDTVSWYQQALGQGPQFIFQYYEEEERQRGNFPDRFSGHQFPNYSSELNVNALLLGDSALYLCASSLYEETQYFGPGTRLLVL.

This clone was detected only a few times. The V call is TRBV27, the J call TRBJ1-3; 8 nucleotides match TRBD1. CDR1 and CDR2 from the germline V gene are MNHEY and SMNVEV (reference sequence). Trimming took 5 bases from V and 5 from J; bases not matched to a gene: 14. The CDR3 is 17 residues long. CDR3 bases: TGTGCCAGCAGTCCGAACCTCGACAGGGGCGGCAGAAACACCATATATTTT. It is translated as CASSPNLDRGGRNTIYF.

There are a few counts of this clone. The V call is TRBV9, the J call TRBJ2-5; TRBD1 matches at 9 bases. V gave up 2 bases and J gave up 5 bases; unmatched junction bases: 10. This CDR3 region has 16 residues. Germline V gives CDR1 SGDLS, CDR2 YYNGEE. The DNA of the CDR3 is TGTGCCAGCAGCGTTTCGGGACAGGGCCTTTGGGAGACCCAGTACTTC. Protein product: CASSVSGQGLWETQYF.

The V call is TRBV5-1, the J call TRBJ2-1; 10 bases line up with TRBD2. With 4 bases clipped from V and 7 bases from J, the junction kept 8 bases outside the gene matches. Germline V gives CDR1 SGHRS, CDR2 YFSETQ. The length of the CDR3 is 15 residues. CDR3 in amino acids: CASSLLGAGGNEQFF. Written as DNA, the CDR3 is TGCGCCAGCAGCCTTCTGGGAGCGGGAGGGAATGAGCAGTTCTTC.

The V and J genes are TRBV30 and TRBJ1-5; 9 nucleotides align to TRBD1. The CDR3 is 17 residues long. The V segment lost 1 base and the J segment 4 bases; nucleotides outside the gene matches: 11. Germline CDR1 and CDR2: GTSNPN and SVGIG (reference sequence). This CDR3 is CAWSAPLGTGYNQPQHF. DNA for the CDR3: TGTGCCTGGAGTGCCCCCCTTGGGACAGGGTATAATCAGCCCCAGCATTTT.

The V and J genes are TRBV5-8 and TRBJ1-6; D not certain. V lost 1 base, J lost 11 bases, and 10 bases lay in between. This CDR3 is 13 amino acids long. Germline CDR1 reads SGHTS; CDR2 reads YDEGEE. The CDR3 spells CASSLTPEAPLHF. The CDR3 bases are TGTGCCAGCAGCTTGACCCCAGAGGCACCCCTCCACTTT.

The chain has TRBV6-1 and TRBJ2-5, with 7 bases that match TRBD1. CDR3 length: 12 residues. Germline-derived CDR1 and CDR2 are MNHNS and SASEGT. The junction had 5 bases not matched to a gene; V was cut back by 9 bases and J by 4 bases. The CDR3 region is CASLQGRETQYF. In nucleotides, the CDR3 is TGTGCCAGTTTACAGGGGCGAGAGACCCAGTACTTC.

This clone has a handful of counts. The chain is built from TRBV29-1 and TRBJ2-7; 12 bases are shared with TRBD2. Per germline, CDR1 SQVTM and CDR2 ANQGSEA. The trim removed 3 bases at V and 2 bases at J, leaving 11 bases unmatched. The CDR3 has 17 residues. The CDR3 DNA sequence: TGCAGCGTTGAGGGGGGACTAGCGGGCTTAGCTGCCTACGAGCAGTACTTC. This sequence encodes CSVEGGLAGLAAYEQYF.

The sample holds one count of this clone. The CDR3 DNA reads as TGTGCCAGCAGCTATGGACTAGCGGGAGGGCCTTGGGAGCAGTACTTC. As protein: CASSYGLAGGPWEQYF. The chain joins TRBV5-4 to TRBJ2-7; 15 bases align to TRBD2. The J segment lost 7 bases and the V segment lost 3 bases, leaving 8 bases of the junction unmatched. CDR1 SGHNT and CDR2 YYREEE come from the germline V gene (reference sequence). The CDR3 contains 16 residues.

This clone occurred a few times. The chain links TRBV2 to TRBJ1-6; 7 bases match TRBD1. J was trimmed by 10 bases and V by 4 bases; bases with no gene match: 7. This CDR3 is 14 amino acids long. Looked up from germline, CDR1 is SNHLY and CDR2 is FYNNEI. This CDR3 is CASSVNRGGSPLHF. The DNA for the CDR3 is TGTGCCAGCAGTGTTAACAGGGGCGGCTCACCCCTCCACTTT. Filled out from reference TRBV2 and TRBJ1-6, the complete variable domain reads EPEVTQTPSHQVTQMGQEVILRCVPISNHLYFYWYRQILGQKVEFLVSFYNNEISEKSEIFDDQFSVERPDGSNFTLKIRSTKLEDSAMYFCASSVNRGGSPLHFGNGTRLTVT.

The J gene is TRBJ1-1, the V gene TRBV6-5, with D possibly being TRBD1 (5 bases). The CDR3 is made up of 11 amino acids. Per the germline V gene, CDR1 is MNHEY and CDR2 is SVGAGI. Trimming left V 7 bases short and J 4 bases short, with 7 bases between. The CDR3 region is CASTGGTEAFF. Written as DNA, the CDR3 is TGTGCCAGCACCGGGGGCACTGAAGCTTTCTTT.

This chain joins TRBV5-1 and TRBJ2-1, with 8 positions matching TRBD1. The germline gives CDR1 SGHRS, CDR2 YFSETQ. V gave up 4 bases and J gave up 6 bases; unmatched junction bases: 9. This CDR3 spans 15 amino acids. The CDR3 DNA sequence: TGCGCCAGCAGCAAGGGACAGGAGCCATCCAATGAGCAGTTCTTC. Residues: CASSKGQEPSNEQFF.

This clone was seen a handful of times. The CDR3 DNA reads as TGCAGCTCGAGCCGCGGGAGGGATTCCACAGATACGCAGTATTTT. It encodes CSSSRGRDSTDTQYF. V and J are TRBV29-1 and TRBJ2-3; 9 bases are a match to TRBD2. After removal of 8 bases from V and 2 bases from J, the junction contained 11 bases not matched to a gene. The CDR3 sequence is 15 residues long. The germline V gene has CDR1 SQVTM and CDR2 ANQGSEA.

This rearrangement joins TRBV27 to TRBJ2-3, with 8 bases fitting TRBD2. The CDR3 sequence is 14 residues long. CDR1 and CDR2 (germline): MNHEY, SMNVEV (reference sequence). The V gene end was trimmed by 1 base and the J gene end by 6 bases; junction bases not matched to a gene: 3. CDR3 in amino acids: CASSLFSGADTQYF. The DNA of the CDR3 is TGTGCCAGCAGTTTATTTAGCGGGGCCGATACGCAGTATTTT.

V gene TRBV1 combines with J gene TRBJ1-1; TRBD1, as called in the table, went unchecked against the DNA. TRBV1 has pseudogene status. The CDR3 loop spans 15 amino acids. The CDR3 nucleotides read TGCACCAGCAGCCAAGTTCGGGCAGGGGAGACTGAAGCTTTCTTT. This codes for CTSSQVRAGETEAFF.

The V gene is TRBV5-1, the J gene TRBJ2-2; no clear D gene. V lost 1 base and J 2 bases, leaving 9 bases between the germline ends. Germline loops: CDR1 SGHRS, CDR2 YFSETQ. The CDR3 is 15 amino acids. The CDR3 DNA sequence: TGCGCCAGCAGCTTGCGAAACACCAACACCGGGGAGCTGTTTTTT. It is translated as CASSLRNTNTGELFF.